Each of the 22 T cell receptor beta chains below was sequenced from the same sample in a study of patients and donors after allogeneic stem cell transplantation. One entry per CDR3 protein results from TCRdb running MiXCR on the RT-PCR reads. The table records some 880,000 distinct CDR3 sequences, over 15% of them present only once. The sequencing sample was made of blood, either unsorted or a sorted T cell fraction (not recorded which). Receptors were obtained from a human donor who was either an allogeneic HSCT recipient or a stem cell or donor lymphocyte infusion donor (not recorded which). It is not recorded whose cells these are; they may come from a transplant donor.

This clonotype has a handful of counts. The chain employs TRBV5-1 and TRBJ1-4; D not certain. The length of the CDR3 is 15 residues. The V and J ends lost 2 bases and 1 base respectively, with 9 bases between them. The V gene's germline CDR1 is SGHRS and CDR2 YFSETQ. CDR3 region: CASSLNTRTNEKLFF. For the CDR3, the DNA is TGCGCCAGCAGCTTAAACACCAGAACTAATGAAAAACTGTTTTTT.

The CDR3 loop reads CASSPSGITDTQYF. CDR3 in DNA: TGTGCCAGCAGTCCTAGCGGGATCACAGATACGCAGTATTTT. The chain couples TRBV6-1 to TRBJ2-3, with 9 bases lining up with TRBD2. After removal of 5 bases from V and 2 bases from J, the junction contained 2 bases not matched to a gene. Germline CDR1 MNHNS, CDR2 SASEGT. This CDR3 is built from 14 residues.

This chain joins TRBV5-1 and TRBJ2-1, with 15 positions matching TRBD2. V lost 8 bases, J lost 0 bases, and 6 bases stayed unmatched. This CDR3 contains 17 residues. Germline assignment: CDR1 SGHRS and CDR2 YFSETQ. CDR3 sequence reads: CASTRTSGGASYNEQFF. Here the CDR3 DNA reads TGCGCCAGTACCCGGACTAGCGGGGGGGCCTCCTACAATGAGCAGTTCTTC.

This clonotype has only a few counts. V gene TRBV6-1 combines with J gene TRBJ2-2, with TRBD2 matching 7 bases. J was trimmed by 4 bases and V by 0 bases; bases with no gene match: 2. The CDR3 has 15 amino acids. Germline V gene data show CDR1 as MNHNS and CDR2 as SASEGT. CDR3 sequence (DNA): TGTGCCAGCAGTGAAGCAGGGAGGGCCACCGGGGAGCTGTTTTTT. Residues: CASSEAGRATGELFF.

This clonotype was observed once. The chain has TRBV5-1 and TRBJ2-7, with 7 bases aligning to TRBD1. The CDR3 runs to 16 residues. V was pared by 0 bases and J by 0 bases, with 6 bases of the junction left unmatched. Germline lookup yields CDR1 SGHRS and CDR2 YFSETQ. The CDR3 is CASSLGPTGSSYEQYF. The CDR3 region has the DNA TGCGCCAGCAGCTTGGGCCCGACAGGGTCCTCCTACGAGCAGTACTTC.

CDR3 sequence (DNA): TGTGCCAGCAGTCCCCTCGGACCAGATACGCAGTATTTT. It codes for CASSPLGPDTQYF. The V and J genes are TRBV27 and TRBJ2-3; D gene unclear. CDR3 length: 13 residues. Trimming left V 5 bases short and J 4 bases short, with 10 bases between. Germline V CDR1 and CDR2: MNHEY, SMNVEV (reference sequence).

V usage is TRBV4-2 and J usage is TRBJ2-7, with D possibly TRBD1 on 6 matching bases. The germline V and J ends were trimmed by 2 bases and 1 base, with 9 bases remaining between them. This CDR3 region has 14 residues. Germline loops: CDR1 LGHNA, CDR2 YNFKEQ. The CDR3 sequence is CASSQRGNSYEQYF. CDR3 DNA sequence: TGTGCCAGCAGCCAAAGGGGGAATTCCTACGAGCAGTACTTC.

This chain links TRBV20-1 with TRBJ1-2; no clear D. The CDR3 consists of 14 residues. V was trimmed by 0 bases and J by 1 base, leaving 9 bases between them. The germline V gene encodes CDR1 DFQATT and CDR2 SNEGSKA (reference sequence). DNA of the CDR3: TGCAGTGCTAGAGATAGAGGCGGTAACTATGGCTACACCTTC. It codes for CSARDRGGNYGYTF.

As DNA, the CDR3 is TGCAGCGTTGAAGATGGGAGGGGACCTGAAGCTTTCTTT. Protein sequence: CSVEDGRGPEAFF. This chain links TRBV29-1 with TRBJ1-1; TRBD1 is a possible D gene (5 bases). The CDR3 consists of 13 residues. Germline assignment: CDR1 SQVTM and CDR2 ANQGSEA. V lost 0 bases and J 6 bases, leaving 11 bases between the germline ends. Full variable domain (rest looked up from reference TRBV29-1 and TRBJ1-1): SAVISQKPSRDICQRGTSLTIQCQVDSQVTMMFWYRQQPGQSLTLIATANQGSEATYESGFVIDKFPISRPNLTFSTLTVSNMSPEDSSIYLCSVEDGRGPEAFFGQGTRLTVV.

This chain uses TRBV6-2 or TRBV6-3 with TRBJ2-7; D is perhaps TRBD1 (6 bases). Germline values: CDR1 MNHEY, CDR2 SVGEGT. This CDR3 spans 14 amino acids. Deletions cut 6 bases from V and 3 bases from J, with 15 bases between. The CDR3 protein is CASRSPGADYEQYF. CDR3 DNA: TGTGCCAGCAGGAGTCCAGGGGCCGACTACGAGCAGTACTTC.

In this sample, this clonotype turned up a few times. CDR3 nucleotides: TGTGCCATCAAGGGAGGAGGCGCCAATGAGCAGTTCTTC. This translates into CAIKGGGANEQFF. V is TRBV10-3 and J is TRBJ2-1; tentatively, D is TRBD2 (6 bases). CDR1 is ENHRY and CDR2 is SYGVKD in the germline V gene. The length of the CDR3 is 13 residues. V lost 7 bases, J lost 6 bases, and 13 bases lay in between.

This clonotype was counted a few times. J is TRBJ2-1 and V is TRBV6-1, with no clear D. CDR3 length equals 13 residues. Per the germline V gene, CDR1 is MNHNS and CDR2 is SASEGT. With 6 bases removed from V and 4 bases from J, the gap between germline ends came to 10 bases. CDR3: CASSSFAYNEQFF. CDR3 in DNA: TGTGCCAGCAGCTCCTTTGCTTACAATGAGCAGTTCTTC.

The chain recombines TRBV18 with TRBJ1-1; D may be TRBD1 (5 bases). Trimming left V 3 bases short and J 4 bases short, with 18 bases between. The germline V gene has CDR1 KGHSH and CDR2 LQKENI. CDR3 length equals 16 residues. CDR3 DNA sequence: TGTGCCAGCTCACCCATCGTTGGGGGGGGGAGCACTGAAGCTTTCTTT. Translated: CASSPIVGGGSTEAFF. Full variable domain (outside the CDR3, taken from reference TRBV18 and TRBJ1-1): NAGVMQNPRHLVRRRGQEARLRCSPMKGHSHVYWYRQLPEEGLKFMVYLQKENIIDESGMPKERFSAEFPKEGPSILRIQQVVRGDSAAYFCASSPIVGGGSTEAFFGQGTRLTVV.

The V gene is TRBV5-1, the J gene TRBJ2-7; D perhaps matches TRBD1 (7 bases). In germline, CDR1 is SGHRS, CDR2 YFSETQ. The CDR3 sequence is 15 residues long. V was shortened by 4 bases and J by 7 bases, with 21 bases between the two germline ends. The CDR3 here is CASSEAPIQGREQYF. The CDR3 DNA follows: TGCGCCAGCAGCGAAGCCCCCATACAGGGGAGGGAGCAGTACTTC.

Only a few counts were recorded for this clonotype. The chain links TRBV3-1 to TRBJ2-7, with 11 bases identical to TRBD2. Germline assignment: CDR1 LGHDT and CDR2 YNNKEL (reference sequence). The CDR3 is 17 amino acids. V trimming: 2 bases; J trimming: 0 bases; junction bases outside the gene matches: 6. CDR3: CASSQPGLAENSYEQYF. In DNA, the CDR3 is TGTGCCAGCAGCCAACCGGGACTAGCGGAGAACTCCTACGAGCAGTACTTC.

This clonotype has just a few counts. The V gene is TRBV12-3 or TRBV12-4, the J gene TRBJ2-7, with D possibly being TRBD1 (6 bases). The V end lost 7 bases, the J end lost 4 bases, and 17 bases lay between the germline ends. The CDR3 sequence is 14 residues long. The CDR3 loop is CASTLGTSRYEQYF. In nucleotides, the CDR3 is TGTGCCAGCACTCTCGGGACAAGCCGATACGAGCAGTACTTC.

The chain carries TRBV7-2 and TRBJ2-3; weak D call: TRBD1 (6 bases). Trimming removed 4 bases from V and 0 bases from J, with 14 bases in between. CDR1 and CDR2 (germline): SGHTA, FQGNSA. The CDR3 is 16 residues long. The CDR3 nucleotides read TGTGCCAGCAGCTCTCACAGGGCTTCTAGCACAGATACGCAGTATTTT. This sequence encodes CASSSHRASSTDTQYF.

This clonotype came up a few times. This chain links TRBV9 with TRBJ2-1; the match to TRBD2 covers 10 bases. J gave up 5 bases and V 3 bases, and 8 bases lay outside the gene matches. Germline loops: CDR1 SGDLS, CDR2 YYNGEE. The CDR3 covers 16 residues. CDR3 in DNA: TGTGCCAGCAGCGCCCGAGGGACTAGCGAAAACAATGAGCAGTTCTTC. Translation: CASSARGTSENNEQFF.

The V gene is TRBV9, the J gene TRBJ1-2, with a possible D match to TRBD1 (5 bases). Germline values: CDR1 SGDLS, CDR2 YYNGEE. This CDR3 contains 16 residues. V was clipped by 1 base and J by 3 bases, with 16 bases between them. The DNA for the CDR3 is TGTGCCAGCAGCGTATATGCGACAGAGAGGCACTATGGCTACACCTTC. This codes for CASSVYATERHYGYTF. The full variable domain, with the rest looked up from reference TRBV9 and TRBJ1-2, is DSGVTQTPKHLITATGQRVTLRCSPRSGDLSVYWYQQSLDQGLQFLIQYYNGEERAKGNILERFSAQQFPDLHSELNLSSLELGDSALYFCASSVYATERHYGYTFGSGTRLTVV.

The gene calls are TRBV9 and TRBJ1-3, with D unresolved. V lost 0 bases and J 0 bases, leaving 10 bases between the germline ends. The CDR3 loop spans 16 amino acids. In germline, CDR1 is SGDLS, CDR2 YYNGEE. CDR3 loop: CASSVDFPSSGNTIYF. The CDR3 DNA reads TGTGCCAGCAGCGTAGATTTCCCGAGCTCTGGAAACACCATATATTTT.

V and J are TRBV30 and TRBJ2-3; D possibly uses TRBD1 or TRBD2 (6 bases each). CDR1 is GTSNPN, CDR2 SVGIG, per germline (reference sequence). CDR3 size: 14 residues. Trimming removed 6 bases at V and 0 bases at J, with 13 bases between. The CDR3 nucleotides read TGTGCCTGCCTGAGGGGGGTTAGCACAGATACGCAGTATTTT. Translated, it gives CACLRGVSTDTQYF.

The chain recombines TRBV6-1 with TRBJ1-2; perhaps TRBD1 as D (5 bases). Trimming shortened V by 0 bases and J by 3 bases, and 11 bases separated the two germline ends. Germline V lookup: CDR1 MNHNS, CDR2 SASEGT. The CDR3 loop spans 15 amino acids. The CDR3 is CASSEASGTDYGYTF. CDR3 bases: TGTGCCAGCAGTGAAGCCAGCGGGACCGACTATGGCTACACCTTC.